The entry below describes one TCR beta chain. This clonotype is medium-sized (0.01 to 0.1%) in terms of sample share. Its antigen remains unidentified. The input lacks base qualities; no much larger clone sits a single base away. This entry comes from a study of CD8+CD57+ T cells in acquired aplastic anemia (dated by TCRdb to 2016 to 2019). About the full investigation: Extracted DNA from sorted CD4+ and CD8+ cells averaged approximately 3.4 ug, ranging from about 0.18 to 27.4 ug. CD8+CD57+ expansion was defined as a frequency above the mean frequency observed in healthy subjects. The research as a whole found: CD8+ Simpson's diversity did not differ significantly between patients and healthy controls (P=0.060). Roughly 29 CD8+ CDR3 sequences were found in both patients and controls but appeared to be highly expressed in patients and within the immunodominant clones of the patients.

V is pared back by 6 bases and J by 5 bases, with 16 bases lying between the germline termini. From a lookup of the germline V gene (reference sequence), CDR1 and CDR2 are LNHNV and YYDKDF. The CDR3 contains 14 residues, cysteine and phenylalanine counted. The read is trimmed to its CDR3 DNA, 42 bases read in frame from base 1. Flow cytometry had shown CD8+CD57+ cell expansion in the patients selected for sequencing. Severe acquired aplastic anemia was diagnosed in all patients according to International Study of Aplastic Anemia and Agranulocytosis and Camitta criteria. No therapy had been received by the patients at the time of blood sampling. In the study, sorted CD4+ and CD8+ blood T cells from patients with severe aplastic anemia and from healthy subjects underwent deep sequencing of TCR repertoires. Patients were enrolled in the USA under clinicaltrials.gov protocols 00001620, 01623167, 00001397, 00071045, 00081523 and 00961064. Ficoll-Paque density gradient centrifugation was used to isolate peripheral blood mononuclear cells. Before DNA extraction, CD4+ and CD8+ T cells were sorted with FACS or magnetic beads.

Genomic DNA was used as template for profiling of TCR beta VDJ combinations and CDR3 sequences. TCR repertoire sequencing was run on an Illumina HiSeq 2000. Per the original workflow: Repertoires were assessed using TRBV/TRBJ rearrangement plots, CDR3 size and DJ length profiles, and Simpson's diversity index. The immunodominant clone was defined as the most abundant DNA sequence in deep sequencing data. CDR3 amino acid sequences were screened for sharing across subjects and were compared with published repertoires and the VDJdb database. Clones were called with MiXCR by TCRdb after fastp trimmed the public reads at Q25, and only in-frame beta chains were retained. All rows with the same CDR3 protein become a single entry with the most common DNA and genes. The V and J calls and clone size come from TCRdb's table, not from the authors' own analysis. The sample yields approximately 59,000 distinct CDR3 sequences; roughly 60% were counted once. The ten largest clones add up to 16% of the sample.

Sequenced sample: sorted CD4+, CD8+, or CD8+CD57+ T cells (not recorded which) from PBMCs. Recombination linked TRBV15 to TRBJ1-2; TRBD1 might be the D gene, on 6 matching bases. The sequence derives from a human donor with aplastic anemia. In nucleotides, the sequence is TGTGCCACCAGACCCTCAGGGGACCCATATGGCTACACCTTC. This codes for CATRPSGDPYGYTF.